The 7 T cell receptor beta chains reported below all come from one sample, sequenced in a study of blood T cell repertoires in COVID-19. Assay: immunoSEQ multiplex PCR; the TCRdb copy retains only in-frame clones and omits some. The sample consists of about 75,000 clones, 88% of them appearing once. Source material: peripheral blood. These TCRs come from a human donor in a cohort sampled during active COVID-19.

The rearrangement uses TRBV9 and TRBJ2-5, with D possibly being TRBD1 (6 bases). The germline gives CDR1 SGDLS, CDR2 YYNGEE. V shed 0 bases and J shed 5 bases, with 14 bases lying between them. The CDR3 runs 15 residues. CDR3 nucleotide sequence: TGTGCCAGCAGCGTAGGGGCAGGGGATCGGGAGACCCAGTACTTC. Its protein is CASSVGAGDRETQYF. Together with reference TRBV9 and TRBJ2-5, the CDR3 gives the full variable domain: DSGVTQTPKHLITATGQRVTLRCSPRSGDLSVYWYQQSLDQGLQFLIQYYNGEERAKGNILERFSAQQFPDLHSELNLSSLELGDSALYFCASSVGAGDRETQYFGPGTRLLVL.

The chain recombines TRBV10-2 with TRBJ1-5; 8 bases fit TRBD1. CDR3 length: 12 residues. V gave up 7 bases and J gave up 6 bases; unmatched junction bases: 2. CDR1 is WSHSY, CDR2 SAAADI, per germline. CDR3 in amino acids: CASTGGGQPQHF. For the CDR3, the DNA is TGCGCCAGCACAGGGGGCGGTCAGCCCCAGCATTTT.

The chain is built from TRBV6-5 and TRBJ1-4; D remains unclear. This CDR3 comprises 14 residues. Trimming cost V 7 bases and J 4 bases, with 13 bases left between them. CDR1 is MNHEY and CDR2 is SVGAGI in the germline V gene. The CDR3 nucleotides are TGTGCCAGCAACTCGAGGCCGATTAATGAAAAACTGTTTTTT. Its protein product is CASNSRPINEKLFF.

This clone was recorded once. This chain joins TRBV27 and TRBJ2-1; D unresolved. V lost 2 bases and J lost 8, with 13 bases in between. The CDR3 sequence is 14 residues long. The germline V gene has CDR1 MNHEY and CDR2 SMNVEV (reference sequence). The CDR3 region has the DNA TGTGCCAGCAGTTTAAGCGCTCACTGGGATGAGCAGTTCTTC. Protein product: CASSLSAHWDEQFF.

The V and J genes are TRBV5-4 and TRBJ2-6; maybe TRBD1 (7 bases). Germline V gives CDR1 SGHNT, CDR2 YYREEE (reference sequence). CDR3 length: 16 residues. The V end lost 9 bases, the J end lost 3 bases, and 19 bases lay between the germline ends. The CDR3 DNA reads as TGTGCCACCCACGAAGGAGGGGGCAATGGGGCCAACGTCCTGACTTTC. This encodes CATHEGGGNGANVLTF.

The chain recombines TRBV6-4 with TRBJ1-2; 7 positions match TRBD1. Germline lookup yields CDR1 MRHNA and CDR2 SNTAGT. The CDR3 runs to 15 residues. With V trimmed by 2 bases and J by 0 bases, 3 bases remained unmatched. CDR3 region: CASSDGTDSNYGYTF. The CDR3 DNA reads as TGTGCCAGCAGTGACGGGACAGACTCTAACTATGGCTACACCTTC.

J is TRBJ2-2 and V is TRBV28, with D perhaps TRBD2 (6 bases). V was pared by 3 bases and J by 5 bases, with 13 bases between. CDR3 length: 15 residues. CDR1 MDHEN and CDR2 SYDVKM come from the germline V gene. In nucleotides, the CDR3 is TGTGCCAGCAGTTTCCTGCCGGGAGATACCGGGGAGCTGTTTTTT. Amino acids: CASSFLPGDTGELFF.